These 11 T cell receptor beta chains originate from one sample sequenced in a study of immune cell composition in non-small cell lung cancer. Sequencing was performed with immunoSEQ multiplex PCR; in TCRdb, only in-frame clones are kept and a portion is missing. The sample has more than 3,000 clones, about 82% seen once. The source material was lung tumor tissue. Source of these receptors: a human donor with non-small cell lung cancer.

V and J are TRBV7-6 and TRBJ2-2; 8 bases match TRBD2. The germline V gene encodes CDR1 SGHVS and CDR2 FNYEAQ. The CDR3 runs 17 residues. With 0 bases clipped from V and 0 bases from J, the junction kept 3 bases outside the gene matches. CDR3 DNA: TGTGCCAGCAGCTTAGCTTTCGGGGGGGCGAACACCGGGGAGCTGTTTTTT. Amino acids: CASSLAFGGANTGELFF.

The sample holds a few counts of this clone. V usage is TRBV6-1 and J usage is TRBJ1-1, with D possibly matching TRBD1 (6 bases). This CDR3 is built from 13 residues. V lost 7 bases and J 0 bases, leaving 9 bases between the germline ends. The germline V gene has CDR1 MNHNS and CDR2 SASEGT. The CDR3 loop is CASTTGLNTEAFF. CDR3 coding DNA: TGTGCCAGCACCACAGGGCTGAACACTGAAGCTTTCTTT.

This clone was detected only once. The chain is built from TRBV6-1 and TRBJ1-4, with a weak D call TRBD1 (6 bases). There are 14 residues in the CDR3. The V end was cut by 6 bases, the J end by 0 bases, with 8 bases between. CDR1 is MNHNS and CDR2 is SASEGT in the germline V gene. CDR3 DNA sequence: TGTGCCAGCAGCAGACAGGCAACTAATGAAAAACTGTTTTTT. Translation: CASSRQATNEKLFF.

This clone was found a few times. CDR3 amino acids: CASILYGYTF. CDR3 in DNA: TGTGCCAGCATTTTATATGGCTACACCTTC. The V call is TRBV6-7, the J call TRBJ1-2; no definite D call. TRBV6-7 is noted as an ORF with a role that remains uncertain. V was shortened by 7 bases and J by 5 bases, with 5 bases between the two germline ends. The CDR3 loop spans 10 amino acids.

J is TRBJ2-7 and V is TRBV19, with a weak D call TRBD1 (6 bases). Germline CDR1 reads LNHDA; CDR2 reads SQIVND (reference sequence). V was clipped by 7 bases and J by 6 bases, with 13 bases between them. The CDR3 runs to 12 residues. The CDR3 DNA sequence: TGTGCCAGTACCAATCCCAGGGGCGAGCAGTACTTC. This sequence encodes CASTNPRGEQYF.

V is TRBV10-2 and J is TRBJ1-5; TRBD1 might be the D (6 bases). This CDR3 spans 16 amino acids. CDR1 and CDR2 from the germline V gene are WSHSY and SAAADI. Trimming took 0 bases from V and 2 from J, leaving 11 bases between them. CDR3 coding DNA: TGCGCCAGCAGTGAGTCGACCTCAGGGGGCAATCAGCCCCAGCATTTT. Its translation is CASSESTSGGNQPQHF.

The rearrangement links TRBV6-5 to TRBJ1-1, with D possibly TRBD1 on 6 matching bases. V was cut by 2 bases and J by 6 bases, with 10 bases left in between. The CDR3 covers 13 residues. Germline V gene data show CDR1 as MNHEY and CDR2 as SVGAGI. The CDR3 spells CASSYVAGAEAFF. DNA of the CDR3: TGTGCCAGCAGTTACGTGGCAGGGGCTGAAGCTTTCTTT.

This clone was detected only a few times. The V call is TRBV19, the J call TRBJ2-5; D gene uncertain. V gave up 3 bases and J gave up 2 bases, with 19 bases separating them. Germline values: CDR1 LNHDA, CDR2 SQIVND (reference sequence). The CDR3 is 17 amino acids. In DNA form, the CDR3 reads TGTGCCAGTAGTATTACATTCCAGGTATTATTTCAAGAGACCCAGTACTTC. It yields the protein CASSITFQVLFQETQYF.

J is TRBJ2-3 and V is TRBV11-3; TRBD1 agrees at 8 bases. This CDR3 is built from 15 residues. Trimming removed 5 bases from V and 3 bases from J; junction bases left unmatched: 7. Germline V lookup: CDR1 SGHNT, CDR2 YENEEA. CDR3 sequence (DNA): TGTGCCAGCAGCCTCACCGGGACAGGTACAGATACGCAGTATTTT. As protein: CASSLTGTGTDTQYF.

The rearrangement links TRBV5-1 to TRBJ2-3, with 7 bases identical to TRBD1. V shed 0 bases, J shed 3 bases, and the junction held 4 bases outside the gene matches. This CDR3 is built from 15 residues. Germline CDR1 and CDR2: SGHRS and YFSETQ. CDR3 sequence: CASSLEIRGTDTQYF. CDR3 DNA: TGCGCCAGCAGCTTGGAAATCAGGGGGACAGATACGCAGTATTTT.

The CDR3 DNA reads as TGTGCCAGCAGTTTTGACAGGGGGCGCGGCTACACCTTC. Protein: CASSFDRGRGYTF. The chain uses TRBV21-1 and TRBJ1-2; the DNA was not compared with TRBD1, the D call given in the table. TRBV21-1 corresponds to a pseudogene. CDR3 size: 13 residues.